This is a list of T cell receptor beta chains from one sample in a study of blood T cells in healthy people across ages. One entry per CDR3 protein results from TCRdb running MiXCR on the 5' RACE reads. The sample has hundreds of thousands of distinct CDR3 sequences, 25% to 30% seen once. Source material: blood. Receptors originate from a woman aged 80 or over in good health. CDR3s include the opening cysteine and the closing phenylalanine or tryptophan. Each record gives: V gene, J gene, clone size, D gene, CDR3 protein, CDR3 DNA. D genes are given only for firm matches. Clone size is shown for a subset of rows, as once, few, many or a class of expanded clone.

>TRBV7-8|TRBJ2-3|many|-
CASSLGRGGGTDTQYF
TGTGCCAGCAGCTTAGGGAGGGGAGGCGGTACAGATACGCAGTATTTT
>TRBV9|TRBJ2-1|many|-
CASSVVGQTSYNEQFF
TGTGCCAGCAGCGTAGTCGGGCAGACTAGCTACAATGAGCAGTTCTTC
>TRBV3-1|TRBJ1-2|many|-
CASSQGGGYTF
TGTGCCAGCAGCCAAGGGGGCGGCTACACCTTC
>TRBV29-1|TRBJ1-5|many|TRBD1
CSVQPGGPNQPQHF
TGCAGCGTTCAACCAGGGGGCCCGAATCAGCCCCAGCATTTT
>TRBV20-1|TRBJ2-7|many|-
CSASHPLMTYEQYF
TGCAGTGCTTCGCACCCGCTCATGACCTACGAGCAGTACTTC
>TRBV27|TRBJ1-6|few|-
CASSFRGHSPLHF
TGTGCCAGCAGTTTCAGGGGCCATTCACCCCTCCACTTT
>TRBV7-9|TRBJ1-1|many|-
CASSPGPQRNTEAFF
TGTGCCAGCAGCCCCGGACCCCAACGGAACACTGAAGCTTTCTTT
>TRBV5-4|TRBJ1-2|-|TRBD1
CASSLALGQGDDGYTF
TGTGCCAGCAGCTTGGCCTTGGGACAGGGTGACGATGGCTACACCTTC
>TRBV4-1|TRBJ2-5|-|-
CASSLRFSIREQYF
TGCGCCAGCAGCCTTCGCTTTTCGATTCGTGAGCAGTACTTC
>TRBV6-6|TRBJ2-3|-|-
CASSYRGAQDTQYF
TGTGCCAGCAGTTATAGGGGGGCGCAAGATACGCAGTATTTT
>TRBV12-3/TRBV12-4|TRBJ2-7|many|TRBD1
CASSPSTGLTYEQYF
TGTGCCAGCAGTCCATCGACAGGGCTGACCTACGAGCAGTACTTC
>TRBV7-9|TRBJ2-1|many|-
CASSYSTAHNEQFF
TGTGCCAGCAGCTATTCGACTGCCCACAATGAGCAGTTCTTC
>TRBV14|TRBJ2-5|many|TRBD2
CASSHRLASQETQYF
TGTGCCAGCAGCCACCGACTAGCGTCACAAGAGACCCAGTACTTC
>TRBV4-3|TRBJ1-4|few|-
CASSQEGGTNEKRFF
TGCGCCAGCAGCCAAGAGGGGGGGACTAATGAAAAACGGTTTTTT
>TRBV12-3/TRBV12-4|TRBJ1-1|-|-
CASSLAGTQNTEAFF
TGTGCCAGCTCTTTGGCGGGGACTCAGAACACTGAAGCTTTCTTT
>TRBV7-2|TRBJ2-5|many|-
CASGFQETQYF
TGTGCCAGCGGTTTCCAAGAGACCCAGTACTTC
>TRBV6-6|TRBJ1-1|-|-
CASSDVTRNTEAFF
TGTGCCAGCAGTGACGTGACACGAAACACTGAAGCTTTCTTT
>TRBV20-1|TRBJ2-3|few|TRBD1
CSANRGTGTDTQYF
TGCAGTGCGAACAGGGGAACGGGCACAGATACGCAGTATTTT
>TRBV25-1|TRBJ1-6|few|-
CASSPSAGKSPLHF
TGTGCCAGCAGTCCGAGCGCCGGGAAATCACCCCTCCACTTT
>TRBV5-1|TRBJ1-1|many|TRBD1
CASSTGQGMNTEAFF
TGCGCCAGCAGCACCGGACAGGGAATGAACACTGAAGCTTTCTTT
>TRBV29-1|TRBJ2-7|-|-
CSVAAPRSYEQYF
TGCAGCGTTGCCGCGCCCCGTTCTTACGAGCAGTACTTC
>TRBV6-2/TRBV6-3|TRBJ1-2|many|-
CASSYSGGPIYGYTF
TGTGCCAGCAGTTACTCAGGGGGACCGATCTATGGCTACACCTTC